These T cell receptor beta chains were read from a single sample in a study of blood T cell repertoires in COVID-19. Some clones are missing from TCRdb's copy, which holds only in-frame ones; the method was immunoSEQ multiplex PCR. The sample yields roughly 130,000 clones, more than 80% seen once. What was sequenced was peripheral blood. The receptors here all came from a woman aged 55 to 70 with acute or convalescent COVID-19. The CDR3 runs from the conserved cysteine through the conserved F or W. A D gene is named only where the DNA matches it firmly. The size of a clone is reported for some rows only, either as once, few or many, or as a class for expanded clones.

J gene | V gene | D gene | clone size | CDR3 DNA | CDR3 protein
TRBJ1-2 | TRBV2 | TRBD1 | few | TGTGCCAGCAGTGTGGACAGGGCAAAGGGCTACACCTTC | CASSVDRAKGYTF
TRBJ2-1 | TRBV7-6 | TRBD1 | . | TGTGCCAGCAGCTTATATCAGGGACAGAGGGGCGATGAGCAGTTCTTC | CASSLYQGQRGDEQFF
TRBJ1-3 | TRBV7-3 | . | . | TGTGCCAGCAGCTTACTGCCCGGTGGAAACACCATATATTTT | CASSLLPGGNTIYF
TRBJ1-2 | TRBV9 | TRBD1 | . | TGTGCCAGCAGCCTTGGACAGGGAAGGGACTATGGCTACACCTTC | CASSLGQGRDYGYTF
TRBJ1-2 | TRBV2 | TRBD1 | . | TGTGCCAGCAGTGATAGCGTGGGGACAGGGGGTGGCTACACCTTC | CASSDSVGTGGGYTF
TRBJ2-7 | TRBV4-2 | TRBD2 | . | TGTGCCAGCAGCCAGACAACCACTAGCGGGGGCTACGAGCAGTACTTC | CASSQTTTSGGYEQYF
TRBJ2-3 | TRBV2 | . | . | TGTGCCAGCGGGTCTCTAGGAACAGATACGCAGTATTTT | CASGSLGTDTQYF
TRBJ1-1 | TRBV7-9 | . | . | TGTGCCAGCAGCTTAGGGAGGGCTGAAGCTTTCTTT | CASSLGRAEAFF
TRBJ2-7 | TRBV5-1 | . | . | TGCGCCAGCAGCTTGGATAGTGACTACGAGCAGTACTTC | CASSLDSDYEQYF
TRBJ2-5 | TRBV5-1 | . | . | TGCGCCAGCAGTTTGAATTACAGAACCCAAGAGACCCAGTACTTC | CASSLNYRTQETQYF
TRBJ1-2 | TRBV4-2 | . | once | TGTGCCAGCAGCCCACGAAACACAGGGTATGGCTACACCTTC | CASSPRNTGYGYTF
TRBJ1-1 | TRBV30 | . | . | TGTGCCTGGGGGGGGGCCTTGAACACTGAAGCTTTCTTT | CAWGGALNTEAFF
TRBJ1-2 | TRBV19 | . | . | TGTGCCAGTAGTTCACGGAGGGGAAGCGGCTACACCTTC | CASSSRRGSGYTF
TRBJ2-1 | TRBV6-6 | TRBD2 | once | TGTGCCAGCAGTTACTCGGCGGGGGGCAATGAGCAGTTCTTC | CASSYSAGGNEQFF
TRBJ2-5 | TRBV2 | . | . | TGTGCCAGCAGTGCTAGTACCGAAGAGACCCAGTACTTC | CASSASTEETQYF
TRBJ2-1 | TRBV7-2 | TRBD2 | few | TGTGCCAGCAGCTTTGGGTCGGGAGGTCCCAATGAGCAGTTCTTC | CASSFGSGGPNEQFF
TRBJ1-1 | TRBV27 | TRBD1 | . | TGTGCCAGCAAAGGACAGGGGAGAGGCACTGAAGCTTTCTTT | CASKGQGRGTEAFF
TRBJ1-1 | TRBV5-1 | TRBD1 | . | TGCGCCAGCAGCTGGGGACAGGGGATAGGCACTGAAGCTTTCTTT | CASSWGQGIGTEAFF
TRBJ2-5 | TRBV4-1 | TRBD1 | . | TGCGCCAGCAGCCAAGATCAAGCAGGGGGCGTGGAGACCCAGTACTTC | CASSQDQAGGVETQYF
TRBJ1-1 | TRBV6-1 | . | . | TGTGCCAGCAGTGAGCGGACAGCAGAAGCTTTCTTT | CASSERTAEAFF
TRBJ1-2 | TRBV3-1/TRBV3-2 | . | once | TGTGCCAGCAGCCTTGCTGCAGGGACAAGAGATGGCTACACCTTC | CASSLAAGTRDGYTF
TRBJ2-2 | TRBV24-1 | . | . | TGTGCCACCAGTCTGAACACCGGGGAGCTGTTTTTT | CATSLNTGELFF
TRBJ1-5 | TRBV24-1 | TRBD1 | . | TGTGCCACCAGTGATACCGGACAGGGGAGACAGCCCCAGCATTTT | CATSDTGQGRQPQHF
TRBJ1-4 | TRBV19 | TRBD1 | . | TGTGCCAGTCGGGACAGGACGAATGAAAAACTGTTTTTT | CASRDRTNEKLFF
TRBJ1-1 | TRBV4-1 | TRBD1 | once | TGCGCCAGCAGCCAAGAAGGCCGGGGACAGGGGGTACTCGGGATGGCTTTCTTT | CASSQEGRGQGVLGMAFF
TRBJ2-3 | TRBV7-3 | TRBD2 | . | TGTGCCAGCAGGATGACTAGCGGAAACACAGATACGCAGTATTTT | CASRMTSGNTDTQYF
TRBJ2-3 | TRBV7-6 | . | . | TGTGCCAGCAGCTTAGGTCCAGTTAGCACAGATACGCAGTATTTT | CASSLGPVSTDTQYF
TRBJ1-3 | TRBV6-5 | . | . | TGTGCCAGCAAAAACAGGGAGGGGAACACCATATATTTT | CASKNREGNTIYF
TRBJ1-2 | TRBV3-1/TRBV3-2 | . | few | TGTGCCAGCAGCCAAGGGGAGTATGGCTACACCTTC | CASSQGEYGYTF
TRBJ1-1 | TRBV6-1 | . | . | TGTGCCAGCAGTGAAGCGGGGCACAACACTGAAGCTTTCTTT | CASSEAGHNTEAFF
TRBJ1-2 | TRBV18 | . | few | TGTGCCAGCTCACCGGCCTCGGGAACCTACACCTTC | CASSPASGTYTF
TRBJ1-1 | TRBV30 | . | . | TGTGCCTGGAGTGTACGGGGGGGGAAGAACACTGAAGCTTTCTTT | CAWSVRGGKNTEAFF
TRBJ1-3 | TRBV5-4 | . | . | TGTGCCAGCAGCACAGGGTCTGGAAACACCATATATTTT | CASSTGSGNTIYF
TRBJ1-1 | TRBV7-9 | . | . | TGTGCCAGCAGCTTCGGGGAGACTGAAGCTTTCTTT | CASSFGETEAFF
TRBJ1-1 | TRBV19 | . | . | TGTGCCAGTAGTATCGACGGGGAAACTGAAGCTTTCTTT | CASSIDGETEAFF
TRBJ1-5 | TRBV6-5 | . | . | TGTGCCAGCCGCCAGGCGGCCGGGGGGCCCCAGCATTTT | CASRQAAGGPQHF
TRBJ2-2 | TRBV7-3 | . | many | TGTGCCAGCAGCTTACGTACAGGGAACACCGGGGAGCTGTTTTTT | CASSLRTGNTGELFF
TRBJ1-1 | TRBV3-1/TRBV3-2 | . | . | TGTGCCAGCAACTCAGGGAACACTGAAGCTTTCTTT | CASNSGNTEAFF
TRBJ2-3 | TRBV27 | TRBD2 | . | TGTGCCAGCAGTTTCCGGGGGGGCCGACCAGATACGCAGTATTTT | CASSFRGGRPDTQYF
TRBJ1-2 | TRBV12-3/TRBV12-4 | TRBD1 | once | TGTGCCAGCAGCCCGGACAGGGGAGGCTACACCTTC | CASSPDRGGYTF
TRBJ2-7 | TRBV29-1 | . | . | TGCAGCGTTGGAGGACTTTACGAGCAGTACTTC | CSVGGLYEQYF
TRBJ1-6 | TRBV30 | . | . | TGTGCCTGGAGTGTACAGAGCTCACCCCTCCACTTT | CAWSVQSSPLHF
TRBJ1-6 | TRBV5-1 | . | few | TGCGCCAGCAGCCCAAGTCCAGGCTCCTATAATTCACCCCTCCACTTT | CASSPSPGSYNSPLHF
TRBJ1-5 | TRBV6-1 | . | . | TGTGCCAGCAGTGATGTGGGACACTTTAGCAATCAGCCCCAGCATTTT | CASSDVGHFSNQPQHF
TRBJ1-6 | TRBV7-2 | . | . | TGTGCCAGCAGCTTAAGCGATGCCGGGGCCCTCCACTTT | CASSLSDAGALHF
TRBJ1-1 | TRBV18 | . | few | TGTGCCAGCTCACTGACAGGAACCTCTGAAGCTTTCTTT | CASSLTGTSEAFF